These T cell receptor beta chains were read from a single sample in a study of PD-L1 blockade in urothelial cancer. Data came from immunoSEQ multiplex PCR; TCRdb stores just in-frame clones and leaves some out. In the table there are fewer than 95,000 clones, roughly 84% of which are singletons. The source was PBMCs, collected around atezolizumab (anti-PD-L1) treatment. The origin of the receptors is a man between 60 and 75 years old with urothelial cancer. CDR3s include the opening cysteine and the closing phenylalanine or tryptophan. The order of the fields is CDR3 length, V gene, clone size, D gene, J gene, CDR3 protein, CDR3 DNA. A D gene is named only where the DNA matches it firmly. Only some rows state a clone size, as once, few, many or a class for expanded clones.

cdr3_length: 15; v_call: TRBV4-3; clone_size: once; d_call: NA; j_call: TRBJ1-2; cdr3_aa: CASSQDSAVPGGYTF; cdr3_nt: TGCGCCAGCAGCCAAGATTCGGCGGTCCCCGGTGGCTACACCTTC
cdr3_length: 15; v_call: TRBV6-5; clone_size: NA; d_call: TRBD1; j_call: TRBJ1-1; cdr3_aa: CASSLRQGDPAGAFF; cdr3_nt: TGTGCCAGCAGTCTACGACAGGGGGACCCGGCGGGAGCTTTCTTT
cdr3_length: 15; v_call: TRBV7-9; clone_size: NA; d_call: TRBD2; j_call: TRBJ2-1; cdr3_aa: CASSRAGGVGDEQFF; cdr3_nt: TGTGCCAGCAGCCGAGCGGGGGGGGTCGGAGATGAGCAGTTCTTC
cdr3_length: 14; v_call: TRBV10-1; clone_size: NA; d_call: TRBD1; j_call: TRBJ2-3; cdr3_aa: CASSRDRSIDTQYF; cdr3_nt: TGCGCCAGCAGCCGGGACAGGTCAATCGATACGCAGTATTTT
cdr3_length: 14; v_call: TRBV19; clone_size: NA; d_call: TRBD2; j_call: TRBJ2-3; cdr3_aa: CASSFGTGGDTQYF; cdr3_nt: TGTGCCAGTAGTTTTGGGACCGGGGGGGATACGCAGTATTTT
cdr3_length: 19; v_call: TRBV18; clone_size: once; d_call: NA; j_call: TRBJ2-1; cdr3_aa: CASSPQEGSGYSSYNEQFF; cdr3_nt: TGTGCCAGCTCACCCCAAGAGGGCAGCGGATACTCCTCCTACAATGAGCAGTTCTTC
cdr3_length: 15; v_call: TRBV30; clone_size: NA; d_call: NA; j_call: TRBJ1-1; cdr3_aa: CAWDGSLASTTRAFF; cdr3_nt: TGTGCCTGGGACGGCTCGTTGGCCTCTACTACTCGAGCTTTCTTT
cdr3_length: 16; v_call: TRBV11-2; clone_size: NA; d_call: TRBD2; j_call: TRBJ2-3; cdr3_aa: CASSLALFTGGDTQYF; cdr3_nt: TGTGCCAGCAGCTTAGCCCTCTTTACGGGGGGGGATACGCAGTATTTT
cdr3_length: 15; v_call: TRBV6-5; clone_size: NA; d_call: NA; j_call: TRBJ1-4; cdr3_aa: CASSYSPGTNEKLFF; cdr3_nt: TGTGCCAGCAGCTACTCTCCGGGGACTAATGAAAAACTGTTTTTT
cdr3_length: 14; v_call: TRBV4-3; clone_size: few; d_call: NA; j_call: TRBJ1-3; cdr3_aa: CASSQVLSGNTIYF; cdr3_nt: TGCGCCAGCAGCCAAGTATTATCTGGAAACACCATATATTTT
cdr3_length: 15; v_call: TRBV30; clone_size: NA; d_call: TRBD2; j_call: TRBJ2-3; cdr3_aa: CAWSALGGGAGTQYF; cdr3_nt: TGTGCCTGGAGTGCTCTCGGCGGGGGGGCGGGGACGCAGTATTTT
cdr3_length: 14; v_call: TRBV5-4; clone_size: NA; d_call: NA; j_call: TRBJ1-5; cdr3_aa: CASSLAYSNQPQHF; cdr3_nt: TGTGCCAGCAGCTTGGCTTATAGCAATCAGCCCCAGCATTTT
cdr3_length: 15; v_call: TRBV9; clone_size: many; d_call: TRBD1; j_call: TRBJ1-4; cdr3_aa: CASSEWTGGDEKLFF; cdr3_nt: TGTGCCAGCAGCGAATGGACAGGGGGCGATGAAAAACTGTTTTTT
cdr3_length: 14; v_call: TRBV7-9; clone_size: few; d_call: TRBD2; j_call: TRBJ2-1; cdr3_aa: CASSLAGGAYEQFF; cdr3_nt: TGTGCCAGCAGCTTAGCGGGAGGGGCTTATGAGCAGTTCTTC
cdr3_length: 10; v_call: TRBV28; clone_size: few; d_call: NA; j_call: TRBJ1-2; cdr3_aa: CASQSYGYTF; cdr3_nt: TGTGCCAGCCAGTCCTATGGCTACACCTTC
cdr3_length: 14; v_call: TRBV6-5; clone_size: few; d_call: TRBD1; j_call: TRBJ1-2; cdr3_aa: CASRPGQGVGGYTF; cdr3_nt: TGTGCCAGCAGACCGGGACAGGGGGTGGGTGGCTACACCTTC
cdr3_length: 14; v_call: TRBV13; clone_size: NA; d_call: TRBD1; j_call: TRBJ2-2; cdr3_aa: CASSGQGINGELFF; cdr3_nt: TGTGCCAGCAGCGGACAGGGAATTAACGGGGAGCTGTTTTTT
cdr3_length: 12; v_call: TRBV11-2; clone_size: NA; d_call: NA; j_call: TRBJ2-7; cdr3_aa: CASSLDRYEQYF; cdr3_nt: TGTGCCAGCAGCTTAGATCGTTACGAGCAGTACTTC
cdr3_length: 15; v_call: TRBV5-4; clone_size: NA; d_call: TRBD1; j_call: TRBJ2-4; cdr3_aa: CASSLQTGSQNIQYF; cdr3_nt: TGTGCCAGCAGCTTGCAGACAGGGAGTCAAAACATTCAGTACTTC
cdr3_length: 13; v_call: TRBV6-6; clone_size: NA; d_call: NA; j_call: TRBJ1-2; cdr3_aa: CASRSGIDYGYTF; cdr3_nt: TGTGCCAGCAGGTCAGGGATTGACTATGGCTACACCTTC
cdr3_length: 13; v_call: TRBV5-1; clone_size: NA; d_call: NA; j_call: TRBJ1-1; cdr3_aa: CATRDIELGKAFF; cdr3_nt: TGCGCGACCCGGGACATCGAATTAGGCAAAGCTTTCTTT
cdr3_length: 15; v_call: TRBV18; clone_size: few; d_call: NA; j_call: TRBJ1-5; cdr3_aa: CASSPTGNSNQPQHF; cdr3_nt: TGTGCCAGCTCACCGACAGGTAATAGCAATCAGCCCCAGCATTTT
cdr3_length: 14; v_call: TRBV7-5; clone_size: NA; d_call: NA; j_call: TRBJ2-7; cdr3_aa: CARSLAGGPYEQYF; cdr3_nt: TGTGCCAGAAGCTTAGCGGGGGGACCCTACGAGCAGTACTTC
cdr3_length: 14; v_call: TRBV4-3; clone_size: NA; d_call: NA; j_call: TRBJ2-7; cdr3_aa: CASSHIPGAYEQYF; cdr3_nt: TGCGCCAGCAGCCACATTCCCGGGGCCTACGAGCAGTACTTC
cdr3_length: 14; v_call: TRBV5-1; clone_size: NA; d_call: TRBD1; j_call: TRBJ2-7; cdr3_aa: CASSLAQGVNEQYF; cdr3_nt: TGCGCCAGCAGCTTGGCGCAGGGGGTCAACGAGCAGTACTTC
cdr3_length: 17; v_call: TRBV27; clone_size: once; d_call: TRBD2; j_call: TRBJ2-3; cdr3_aa: CASSFFHGRAGTDTQYF; cdr3_nt: TGTGCCAGCAGTTTTTTCCACGGGAGGGCTGGCACAGATACGCAGTATTTT
cdr3_length: 14; v_call: TRBV7-9; clone_size: NA; d_call: TRBD1; j_call: TRBJ2-7; cdr3_aa: CASSSKGQFYEQYF; cdr3_nt: TGTGCCAGCAGCAGCAAGGGACAGTTCTACGAGCAGTACTTC
cdr3_length: 14; v_call: TRBV5-6; clone_size: NA; d_call: TRBD2; j_call: TRBJ2-7; cdr3_aa: CASSLDTSGYEQYF; cdr3_nt: TGTGCCAGCAGCTTGGATACTAGCGGCTACGAGCAGTACTTC
cdr3_length: 16; v_call: TRBV29-1; clone_size: NA; d_call: TRBD1; j_call: TRBJ1-2; cdr3_aa: CSVVVGTGTFWYGYTF; cdr3_nt: TGCAGCGTTGTTGTTGGGACAGGGACCTTTTGGTATGGCTACACCTTC
cdr3_length: 15; v_call: TRBV18; clone_size: NA; d_call: TRBD1; j_call: TRBJ1-1; cdr3_aa: CASSPRTGAGTEAFF; cdr3_nt: TGTGCCAGCTCACCCCGGACAGGGGCGGGCACTGAAGCTTTCTTT
cdr3_length: 12; v_call: TRBV2; clone_size: NA; d_call: NA; j_call: TRBJ2-7; cdr3_aa: CASSAGRYEQYF; cdr3_nt: TGTGCCAGCAGTGCTGGGAGGTACGAGCAGTACTTC
cdr3_length: 14; v_call: TRBV29-1; clone_size: NA; d_call: TRBD1; j_call: TRBJ2-4; cdr3_aa: CSVVPARTGGIQYF; cdr3_nt: TGCAGCGTTGTCCCGGCCCGGACAGGCGGCATTCAGTACTTC
cdr3_length: 17; v_call: TRBV4-3; clone_size: NA; d_call: TRBD1; j_call: TRBJ2-1; cdr3_aa: CASSQVARDRANNEQFF; cdr3_nt: TGCGCCAGCAGCCAAGTCGCCCGGGACAGGGCTAACAATGAGCAGTTCTTC
cdr3_length: 14; v_call: TRBV4-1; clone_size: NA; d_call: TRBD1; j_call: TRBJ1-3; cdr3_aa: CASSGRDRGNTIYF; cdr3_nt: TGCGCCAGCAGCGGCCGGGACAGAGGAAACACCATATATTTT
cdr3_length: 16; v_call: TRBV18; clone_size: NA; d_call: TRBD1; j_call: TRBJ1-5; cdr3_aa: CASSADRGNSGQPQHF; cdr3_nt: TGTGCCAGCTCAGCTGACAGGGGTAACTCTGGACAGCCCCAGCATTTT
cdr3_length: 13; v_call: TRBV5-5; clone_size: NA; d_call: NA; j_call: TRBJ1-1; cdr3_aa: CASSVTGNTEAFF; cdr3_nt: TGTGCCAGCAGCGTAACAGGGAACACTGAAGCTTTCTTT
cdr3_length: 13; v_call: TRBV10-3; clone_size: NA; d_call: TRBD1; j_call: TRBJ1-1; cdr3_aa: CAISSGGNTEAFF; cdr3_nt: TGTGCCATCTCTTCAGGGGGGAACACTGAAGCTTTCTTT
cdr3_length: 15; v_call: TRBV19; clone_size: NA; d_call: TRBD2; j_call: TRBJ2-7; cdr3_aa: CASSIAGTSPYEQYF; cdr3_nt: TGTGCCAGTAGTATAGCAGGGACTAGTCCGTACGAGCAGTACTTC
cdr3_length: 14; v_call: TRBV7-2; clone_size: NA; d_call: NA; j_call: TRBJ2-4; cdr3_aa: CASSLARDWNIQYF; cdr3_nt: TGTGCCAGCAGCTTAGCTCGCGACTGGAACATTCAGTACTTC
cdr3_length: 14; v_call: TRBV29-1; clone_size: NA; d_call: NA; j_call: TRBJ2-2; cdr3_aa: CSVERPGITGELFF; cdr3_nt: TGCAGCGTTGAAAGGCCGGGTATCACCGGGGAGCTGTTTTTT